Shown below are 15 T cell receptor gamma chains from a single sample sequenced in a study of γδ T cells in repeated Plasmodium falciparum infection. Vgamma9/Vdelta2+ and Vdelta2-negative gammadelta T cells were flow-sorted from PBMC for bulk sequencing. TCRdb re-processed the multiplex PCR reads via CATT. This sample has approximately 25,000 gamma-chain clones, with 3% found just once. Sequenced input: gamma-delta T cells from blood. These receptors all come from a pool of human donors (malaria-infected and uninfected, not separated).

About this clone: At one boundary the junction diverges from the germline segment, which might be a read error. V and J are TRGV9 and TRGJP. TCRdb supplies no J gene; here it was assigned by aligning the nucleotide sequence to germline. This CDR3 spans 17 amino acids. Germline V gene data show CDR1 as GITISATS and CDR2 as ISYDGTV (reference sequence). In DNA, the CDR3 is TGCTCTGTGGGAGGTGCGGGTATGAAGTTGGGCAAAAAAATCAAGGTATTT. The encoded protein is CSVGGAGMKLGKKIKVF.

This clone was counted only a few times. The protein held in TCRdb is that of a much larger clone and does not match this DNA's translation at residue 9, likely because of a read error; the protein shown is translated from the DNA. No J gene was assigned, while the V gene was called as TRGV2. The germline V gene encodes CDR1 EGSNGY and CDR2 YDSYNSKV. The CDR3 runs to 14 residues. The CDR3: CATWDAYVEGFQLF. The CDR3 DNA is TGTGCCACCTGGGACGCATACGTTGAAGGCTTTCAGCTCTTT.

A word on this clone: This probably arose from a read error, given a far larger clone one base away. Because the CDR3's place on the DNA is in doubt, the DNA is left out and the CDR3 is given as listed by TCRdb. In the same sample, other DNA sequences code for this CDR3. No J gene call was made, and the V gene is TRGV9. The germline V gene has CDR1 GITISATS and CDR2 ISYDGTV (reference sequence). From its first to its last residue, the CDR3 has 33 amino acids. The CDR3 sequence: CALWEVQTIIIRNSLAVEQHLLSQVSIGRIQHF.

Notes on this clone: The protein TCRdb gives is from a much larger clone and does not agree with this DNA's translation at residue 4, likely a read error; the protein shown here comes from the DNA. V usage is TRGV9 and J usage is TRGJ1 or TRGJ2. Here the J gene came from matching the DNA to germline, since TCRdb omits it. CDR1 is GITISATS and CDR2 is ISYDGTV in the germline V gene (reference sequence). The CDR3 extends over 13 amino acids. The CDR3 nucleotides read TGTGCCTTGTGTGAGGTGCTCGGTTATAAGAAACTCTTT. It translates to CALCEVLGYKKLF.

This clone was picked up many times. The TCRdb protein comes from a much larger clone and disagrees with this DNA's translation at residue 2, likely due to a read error; the protein given here is derived from the DNA. The chain uses TRGV3 and TRGJ1 or TRGJ2. The J gene, absent from TCRdb, was called here by matching the DNA to germline. From germline, CDR1 is VTNTFY and CDR2 YDVSTARD (reference sequence). CDR3 size: 15 residues. In DNA, the CDR3 is TGTACCACCTGGGACATCACCCATGGAGTATATAAGAAACTCTTT. It translates to CTTWDITHGVYKKLF.

Ten or more counts support this clone. TCRdb's listed protein matches a much larger clone and diverges from this DNA's translation at residue 9, likely through a read error; the protein shown comes from the DNA. The chain uses TRGV9 and TRGJ1 or TRGJ2. The J gene, missing from TCRdb, was assigned here through DNA to germline matching. This CDR3 is built from 14 residues. Losses at the gene ends were 2 bases for V and 6 bases for J; bases not matched to a gene: 10. Germline V gene lookup returns CDR1 GITISATS and CDR2 ISYDGTV (reference sequence). The CDR3 reads CALWEAQGGYKKLF. For the CDR3, the DNA is TGTGCCTTGTGGGAGGCGCAGGGGGGTTATAAGAAACTCTTT.

This clone was recorded a few times. One base separates it from a far larger clone, so it is likely a read error. Distinct nucleotide sequences in the sample also encode this CDR3. The rearrangement uses TRGV9 and TRGJP2. Matching the DNA to germline supplied the J gene, which TCRdb does not give. The ends lost 2 bases at V and 2 bases at J; junction bases unmatched: 5. The CDR3 is 15 residues long. Germline V lookup: CDR1 GITISATS, CDR2 ISYDGTV (reference sequence). The CDR3 DNA reads as TGTGCCTTGTGGGAGGCTACAAGTAGTGATTGGATCAAGACGTTT. Its translation: CALWEATSSDWIKTF.

This clone was recorded at least ten times. This chain uses TRGV9 with TRGJP. Trimming removed 12 bases from V and 4 bases from J; junction bases left unmatched: 6. The CDR3 runs 14 residues. CDR1 is GITISATS and CDR2 is ISYDGTV in the germline V gene (reference sequence). The CDR3 sequence is CARPQELGKKIKVF. In DNA form, the CDR3 reads TGTGCCCGCCCCCAAGAGTTGGGCAAAAAAATCAAGGTATTT.

Of note for this clone: A far larger clone differs by one base, so this is likely a read error. Other DNA sequences of this sample code for an identical CDR3. J is TRGJP and V is TRGV9. TCRdb is silent on the J gene; assignment here came from matching the DNA to germline. Germline V gene sequence: CDR1 GITISATS, CDR2 ISYDGTV (reference sequence). This CDR3 is built from 18 residues. Here the CDR3 reads CALWEVHPQELGKKIKVF. Here the CDR3 DNA reads TGTGCCTTGTGGGAGGTTCATCCTCAAGAATTGGGCAAAAAAATCAAGGTATTT.

This clone appeared many times. The V and J genes are TRGV2 and TRGJ1 or TRGJ2. J lost 0 bases, V lost 2 bases, and 7 bases had no gene match. The length of the CDR3 is 15 residues. Per the germline V gene, CDR1 is EGSNGY and CDR2 is YDSYNSKV. For the CDR3, the DNA is TGTGCCACCTGGGACGTCCAATGGAATTATTATAAGAAACTCTTT. Translation: CATWDVQWNYYKKLF.

Concerning this clone: For this DNA, TCRdb reports the protein of a much larger clone, which diverges at residue 13, most likely from a read error; the protein presented here is translated directly from the DNA. The J gene is uncalled and the V gene is TRGV9. This CDR3 is built from 15 residues. Germline V gene data show CDR1 as GITISATS and CDR2 as ISYDGTV (reference sequence). CDR3 protein: CALWELSPGKKIRVF. The CDR3 nucleotides read TGTGCCTTGTGGGAGCTCTCACCGGGCAAAAAAATCAGGGTATTT.

This clone was detected many times. V is TRGV8 and J is TRGJ1 or TRGJ2. Assignment of the J gene here rests on matching the DNA to germline, because TCRdb gives none. Germline-derived CDR1 and CDR2 are VENAVY and YDSYNSRV. The V gene end was trimmed by 5 bases and the J gene end by 12 bases; junction bases not matched to a gene: 10. CDR3 size: 11 residues. The CDR3 region is CATWGEGGKLF. Written as DNA, the CDR3 is TGTGCCACCTGGGGAGAGGGTGGGAAACTCTTT.

Comment on this clone: The protein given by TCRdb reflects a much larger clone and differs at residue 11 from this DNA's translation, likely from a read error; the protein shown is the DNA's translation. The V gene is TRGV3, the J gene TRGJ1 or TRGJ2. Germline matching of the DNA provided the J gene here, since TCRdb leaves it blank. The CDR3 consists of 17 residues. The germline gives CDR1 VTNTFY, CDR2 YDVSTARD (reference sequence). V lost 0 bases and J lost 2; bases outside the gene matches: 13. The CDR3 reads CATWDRFPVRDYYKKLF. The CDR3 nucleotides read TGTGCCACCTGGGACAGGTTCCCCGTACGTGATTATTATAAGAAACTCTTT.

This clone was seen a handful of times. The protein that TCRdb holds for this DNA derives from a much larger clone and differs from the translated DNA at residue 11, which likely indicates a read error; the protein shown here is translated from the DNA. The chain recombines TRGV9 with TRGJ1 or TRGJ2. No J gene is reported in TCRdb; it was inferred here by comparing the DNA with germline. Germline loops: CDR1 GITISATS, CDR2 ISYDGTV (reference sequence). CDR3 length: 17 residues. Losses at the gene ends were 0 bases for V and 4 bases for J; bases not matched to a gene: 15. The CDR3 coding sequence is TGTGCCTTGTGGGAGGTGCTCGTCTCTATTCGGTATTATAAGAAACTCTTT. Its translation is CALWEVLVSIRYYKKLF.

This clone has more than one count but fewer than ten. V is TRGV9 and J is TRGJ1 or TRGJ2. The J gene, absent from TCRdb, was called here by matching the DNA to germline. The CDR3 is 16 residues long. Germline loops: CDR1 GITISATS, CDR2 ISYDGTV (reference sequence). Losses at the gene ends were 2 bases for V and 2 bases for J; bases not matched to a gene: 12. CDR3 loop: CALWEAAPPYYYKKLF. The CDR3 DNA follows: TGTGCCTTGTGGGAGGCCGCCCCCCCCTATTATTATAAGAAACTCTTT.